The 2 T cell receptor beta chains below come from one sample, sequenced in a study of OX40 agonist ivuxolimab in advanced cancers. Generated by immunoSEQ multiplex PCR, the TCRdb table keeps only in-frame clones and is missing some. The sample carries around 50,000 clones, roughly 86% recorded once. The sample consisted of CD4+ or CD8+ T cells sorted from blood, taken in a trial of the OX40 agonist ivuxolimab. Receptors were obtained from an adult with an advanced solid tumor such as melanoma, head and neck, liver or kidney cancer.

This clone came up once. The CDR3 coding sequence is TGTGCCTGGGGAAGCACCCTCTCTGGAAACACCATATATTTT. This encodes CAWGSTLSGNTIYF. The chain couples TRBV30 to TRBJ1-3; the D is unclear. Trimming stripped 5 bases from V and 0 bases from J, with 11 bases between. Germline V gene data show CDR1 as GTSNPN and CDR2 as SVGIG (reference sequence). The CDR3 length is 14 residues.

The V call is TRBV19, the J call TRBJ1-3; possible D gene TRBD1, 6 bases. Germline V CDR1 and CDR2: LNHDA, SQIVND (reference sequence). Trimming pared 3 bases from V and 1 base from J, leaving 10 bases between. This CDR3 contains 15 residues. This chain's CDR3 is CASSIFTGSGNTIYF. The CDR3 bases are TGTGCCAGTAGTATCTTCACAGGGTCTGGAAACACCATATATTTT. Variable domain in full (rest from reference TRBV19 and TRBJ1-3): DGGITQSPKYLFRKEGQNVTLSCEQNLNHDAMYWYRQDPGQGLRLIYYSQIVNDFQKGDIAEGYSVSREKKESFPLTVTSAQKNPTAFYLCASSIFTGSGNTIYFGEGSWLTVV.